The 28 T cell receptor beta chains in this list originate from one sample, sequenced in a study of cytomegalovirus exposure and HLA in healthy donors. With 60 Vbeta and 13 Jbeta primers, the PCR was carried out. Clones were sequenced by immunoSEQ multiplex PCR, and TCRdb holds only the in-frame ones, with some missing. Of tens of thousands of clones listed, 81% are singletons. Sequenced sample: PBMCs. Receptor source: a girl between 2 and 10 years old in good health and CMV-seropositive.

The V call is TRBV27, the J call TRBJ1-1, with D maybe TRBD1 (5 bases). V gave up 6 bases and J gave up 1 base, with 15 bases separating them. This CDR3 is 15 amino acids long. The V gene's germline CDR1 is MNHEY and CDR2 SMNVEV (reference sequence). CDR3: CASRVWGSKNTEAFF. DNA of the CDR3: TGTGCCAGCAGAGTTTGGGGCAGTAAGAACACTGAAGCTTTCTTT.

The sample holds a few counts of this clone. V is TRBV7-9 and J is TRBJ2-1; unclear D gene. V gave up 7 bases and J gave up 8 bases, with 9 bases separating them. The CDR3 consists of 11 residues. Germline loops: CDR1 SEHNR, CDR2 FQNEAQ (reference sequence). CDR3 in amino acids: CASTLSDEQFF. The CDR3 DNA follows: TGTGCCAGCACCCTCAGTGATGAGCAGTTCTTC.

The chain has TRBV28 and TRBJ2-1; D not certain. The V end was cut by 1 base, the J end by 8 bases, with 15 bases between. The CDR3 extends over 15 amino acids. Germline-derived CDR1 and CDR2 are MDHEN and SYDVKM. The CDR3 protein is CASSLFDKLGDEQFF. DNA for the CDR3: TGTGCCAGCAGTTTATTCGACAAGTTGGGTGATGAGCAGTTCTTC.

V and J are TRBV5-1 and TRBJ1-2; 7 bases fit TRBD1. The CDR3 is made up of 17 amino acids. V dropped 0 bases and J dropped 8; count of bases not matched to a gene: 16. CDR1 SGHRS and CDR2 YFSETQ come from the germline V gene. CDR3 DNA: TGCGCCAGCAGCTTGGAGAAAATCCAGGACAGGCGAGAGGGCTACACCTTC. Translation: CASSLEKIQDRREGYTF.

This clone showed up just a few times. The chain links TRBV6-6 to TRBJ2-3; possible D gene TRBD1, 5 bases. The germline CDR1 and CDR2 sequences are MNHNY and SVGAGI (reference sequence). Between the trimmed V and J ends, which lost 6 bases and 7 bases, there was a span of 20 bases. This CDR3 comprises 15 residues. DNA of the CDR3: TGTGCCAGCAGACAGGAATTCATCAATTTGCATACGCAGTATTTT. Its translation: CASRQEFINLHTQYF.

This clone has just a few counts. The chain uses TRBV28 and TRBJ1-1, with a weak D call TRBD1 (5 bases). From germline, CDR1 is MDHEN and CDR2 SYDVKM. The CDR3 contains 17 residues. V shed 5 bases and J shed 1 base, with 20 bases lying between them. CDR3 nucleotide sequence: TGTGCCAGCAGTCCGGACCTTGGGGGGGTGGAGAACACTGAAGCTTTCTTT. Translation gives CASSPDLGGVENTEAFF.

The chain joins TRBV6-6 to TRBJ2-5; D uncertain. With 5 bases removed from V and 4 bases from J, the gap between germline ends came to 5 bases. The CDR3 totals 11 residues. From germline, CDR1 is MNHNY and CDR2 SVGAGI (reference sequence). The CDR3 DNA sequence: TGTGCCAGCAGTAACACAGAGACCCAGTACTTC. It translates to CASSNTETQYF.

V is TRBV6-1 and J is TRBJ1-4; TRBD1 matches at 10 bases. V was clipped by 0 bases and J by 9 bases; unmatched bases: 7. The CDR3 has 16 amino acids. The germline CDR1 and CDR2 sequences are MNHNS and SASEGT. CDR3 sequence reads: CASSEAAGTGAQKLFF. CDR3 nucleotides: TGTGCCAGCAGTGAAGCGGCCGGGACAGGGGCCCAAAAACTGTTTTTT.

The chain is built from TRBV13 and TRBJ2-7; D may be TRBD1 (6 bases). The CDR3 length is 16 residues. The germline gives CDR1 PRHDT, CDR2 FYEKMQ (reference sequence). With 1 base removed from V and 4 bases from J, the gap between germline ends came to 17 bases. CDR3 residues: CASSLVGAGEGYEQYF. The CDR3 coding sequence is TGTGCCAGCAGCTTAGTGGGGGCAGGTGAAGGGTACGAGCAGTACTTC.

This sequence joins TRBV7-2 and TRBJ1-3; no definite D call. This CDR3 has 16 residues. V dropped 0 bases and J dropped 2 bases, with 11 bases sitting between them. Germline V lookup: CDR1 SGHTA, CDR2 FQGNSA. Here the CDR3 reads CASSLAGSLPGNTIYF. In nucleotides, the CDR3 is TGTGCCAGCAGCTTAGCTGGCAGTTTACCTGGAAACACCATATATTTT.

The chain employs TRBV29-1 and TRBJ1-2, with TRBD1 matching 11 bases. Per germline, CDR1 SQVTM and CDR2 ANQGSEA. Trimming at V came to 6 bases and at J to 6 bases, leaving 3 bases not matched to a gene. The CDR3 consists of 12 residues. CDR3 protein: CSVGQGENGYTF. In DNA form, the CDR3 reads TGCAGCGTGGGACAGGGGGAAAATGGCTACACCTTC.

The chain links TRBV6-4 to TRBJ2-2, with a weak D call TRBD2 (6 bases). Trimming took off 0 bases at V and 6 bases at J, with 8 bases between the two ends. The CDR3 runs 14 residues. In germline, CDR1 is MRHNA, CDR2 SNTAGT. The CDR3 region has the DNA TGTGCCAGCAGTGACTCGACGGGGGCCGGGGAGCTGTTTTTT. Translated, it gives CASSDSTGAGELFF.

The chain is built from TRBV18 and TRBJ2-7; D unresolved. This CDR3 is built from 15 residues. Between the trimmed V and J ends, which lost 3 bases and 0 bases, there was a span of 12 bases. CDR1 and CDR2 (germline): KGHSH, LQKENI. The CDR3: CASSPTDLNSYEQYF. The DNA for the CDR3 is TGTGCCAGCTCACCTACTGACTTAAACTCCTACGAGCAGTACTTC.

Of note for this clone: Different DNA sequences within this sample yield the same CDR3. The V call is TRBV29-1, the J call TRBJ2-7; TRBD2 aligns across 7 bases. The CDR3 is made up of 13 amino acids. V lost 1 base to trimming and J lost 2 bases; unmatched junction nucleotides: 2. The germline CDR1 and CDR2 sequences are SQVTM and ANQGSEA. The CDR3 nucleotides are TGCAGCGTTGAAGGGCGGGAGCCCTACGAGCAGTACTTC. This codes for CSVEGREPYEQYF.

This sequence joins TRBV4-3 and TRBJ2-2; a weak D match, TRBD2 (6 bases). The CDR3 is 14 residues long. Germline CDR1 LGHNA, CDR2 YSLEER. V was cut by 8 bases and J by 6 bases, with 16 bases left in between. This CDR3 is CASSFREASGELFF. The CDR3 DNA sequence: TGCGCCAGCTCCTTCAGGGAGGCCTCCGGGGAGCTGTTTTTT.

The rearrangement uses TRBV9 and TRBJ1-1; D remains ambiguous. Germline V gene data show CDR1 as SGDLS and CDR2 as YYNGEE. The CDR3 is 15 amino acids. Trimming stripped 1 base from V and 0 bases from J, with 10 bases between. The CDR3 nucleotides are TGTGCCAGCAGCGTAAGGACCGGGGTGAACACTGAAGCTTTCTTT. Amino acids: CASSVRTGVNTEAFF.

The chain carries TRBV7-2 and TRBJ2-7, with D unclear. CDR1 is SGHTA and CDR2 is FQGNSA in the germline V gene. The CDR3 runs to 14 residues. Deletions cut 3 bases from V and 3 bases from J, with 12 bases between. CDR3 in amino acids: CASSFAPLIYEQYF. CDR3 bases: TGTGCCAGCAGCTTCGCCCCGCTAATCTACGAGCAGTACTTC.

Only one count was recorded for this clone. This rearrangement joins TRBV19 to TRBJ1-5, with TRBD1 matching over 7 bases. CDR3 length: 18 residues. V dropped 1 base and J dropped 0; count of bases not matched to a gene: 9. The germline V gene has CDR1 LNHDA and CDR2 SQIVND (reference sequence). The CDR3: CASSIASGQIYSNQPQHF. In nucleotides, the CDR3 is TGTGCCAGTAGTATAGCATCGGGACAGATTTATAGCAATCAGCCCCAGCATTTT.

This chain connects TRBV10-3 to TRBJ1-1, with 10 bases fitting TRBD1. V lost 6 bases and J lost 4; bases outside the gene matches: 5. Germline V gene data show CDR1 as ENHRY and CDR2 as SYGVKD. The CDR3 spans 14 residues. The CDR3 DNA reads as TGTGCCATCAGGGACAGGGGGGTTAGCACTGAAGCTTTCTTT. This codes for CAIRDRGVSTEAFF.

Regarding this clone: One end of the junction does not line up with germline, which may come from a read error. Other nucleotide sequences in the sample specify the same CDR3. This rearrangement joins TRBV5-8 to TRBJ1-4, with TRBD1 matching over 8 bases. The CDR3 is 14 residues long. CDR1 is SGHTS, CDR2 YDEGEE, per germline. The CDR3 nucleotides read TGTGCCAGTAGCTTAGGGACAGGCAGTGAAAAACTGTTTTTT. It specifies CASSLGTGSEKLFF.

This clone appeared a few times. CDR3: CASERGNTEAFF. CDR3 sequence (DNA): TGTGCCAGTGAACGGGGAAACACTGAAGCTTTCTTT. The chain links TRBV19 to TRBJ1-1; D gene unclear. The CDR3 is made up of 12 amino acids. Germline V gene data show CDR1 as LNHDA and CDR2 as SQIVND (reference sequence). Trimming pared 8 bases from V and 2 bases from J, leaving 9 bases between.

This rearrangement joins TRBV4-2 to TRBJ2-6; 7 bases are shared with TRBD2. CDR3 length: 19 residues. J was trimmed by 2 bases and V by 0 bases; bases with no gene match: 10. The germline CDR1 and CDR2 sequences are LGHNA and YNFKEQ. The CDR3 coding sequence is TGTGCCAGCAGCCAAGATTCGTATGGCGGGAGCGCTGGGGCCAACGTCCTGACTTTC. Protein sequence: CASSQDSYGGSAGANVLTF.

The chain carries TRBV19 and TRBJ1-1; TRBD1 might be the D (5 bases). CDR1 is LNHDA, CDR2 SQIVND, per germline (reference sequence). Trimming took 7 bases from V and 0 from J, leaving 12 bases between them. This CDR3 is 14 amino acids long. CDR3 DNA sequence: TGTGCCAGTACCATTGGGGGGTTGAACACTGAAGCTTTCTTT. It specifies CASTIGGLNTEAFF.

The chain is built from TRBV13 and TRBJ2-7; 7 nucleotides align to TRBD1. Trimming cost V 1 base and J 4 bases; bases outside gene matches: 7. Germline V lookup: CDR1 PRHDT, CDR2 FYEKMQ (reference sequence). The CDR3 spans 15 residues. The CDR3 nucleotides are TGTGCCAGCAGCTTAGTGAAGGGGGCAAAATACGAGCAGTACTTC. It translates to CASSLVKGAKYEQYF.

This chain connects TRBV7-6 to TRBJ2-6; 11 bases line up with TRBD2. Germline V gene sequence: CDR1 SGHVS, CDR2 FNYEAQ. The length of the CDR3 is 18 residues. J gave up 1 base and V 1 base, and 3 bases lay outside the gene matches. DNA for the CDR3: TGTGCCAGCAGCTTAGAGGCTAGCGGGAGGTCTGGGGCCAACGTCCTGACTTTC. Translated: CASSLEASGRSGANVLTF. The whole variable domain, filled in from reference TRBV7-6 and TRBJ2-6, reads GAGVSQSPRYKVTKRGQDVALRCDPISGHVSLYWYRQALGQGPEFLTYFNYEAQQDKSGLPNDRFSAERPEGSISTLTIQRTEQRDSAMYRCASSLEASGRSGANVLTFGAGSRLTVL.

This chain connects TRBV5-4 to TRBJ2-2; a possible D gene is TRBD2 (5 bases). Trimming pared 0 bases from V and 4 bases from J, leaving 13 bases between. This CDR3 comprises 16 residues. Per the germline V gene, CDR1 is SGHNT and CDR2 is YYREEE (reference sequence). The CDR3 DNA is TGTGCCAGCAGCTTGGCTGGGGAGCGAGGCACCGGGGAGCTGTTTTTT. The encoded protein is CASSLAGERGTGELFF.

This chain links TRBV18 with TRBJ2-7; D gene ambiguous. Germline-derived CDR1 and CDR2 are KGHSH and LQKENI. V was pared by 5 bases and J by 1 base, with 6 bases between. The CDR3 runs to 12 residues. The chain's CDR3 is CASSFGSYEQYF. The CDR3 DNA reads as TGTGCCAGCTCATTCGGGTCCTACGAGCAGTACTTC.

This clone was counted a single time. The chain couples TRBV29-1 to TRBJ2-3, with 13 bases identical to TRBD2. Germline lookup yields CDR1 SQVTM and CDR2 ANQGSEA. CDR3 length: 18 residues. The trim removed 5 bases at V and 6 bases at J, leaving 17 bases unmatched. CDR3 DNA sequence: TGCAGCGTTCTCGTTTCGGGACGGACTAGCGGGAGAAGGGATACGCAGTATTTT. It yields the protein CSVLVSGRTSGRRDTQYF.